What follows describes a single T cell receptor beta chain. This sample was included in a study of blood T cell repertoires in COVID-19. Looking at the study overall: Sources were T cells, B-cell-depleted T cells, or PBMCs; the material itself was cDNA or gDNA.

In the original processing: It was from reference gene primer amplification that nucleated cell counts were estimated. Sequenced by immunoSEQ multiplex PCR; TCRdb stores in-frame clones only, minus some. The DNA was the basis for D and trimming; V, J and clone size are from that table. Here the sample spans about 190,000 clones, 78% being singletons. Looked up from germline, CDR1 is MDHEN and CDR2 is SYDVKM. The V gene end was trimmed by 2 bases and the J gene end by 0 bases; junction bases not matched to a gene: 7. The CDR3 runs to 17 residues. The sequencing input was peripheral blood. The receptor was derived from a woman of 80 years or more with active or convalescent COVID-19. The rearrangement joins TRBV28 to TRBJ1-3; 7 positions agree with TRBD1. CDR3 region: CASSLRTGTDSGNTIYF. The CDR3 DNA reads TGTGCCAGCAGTTTACGCACTGGGACAGACTCTGGAAACACCATATATTTT.